Detailed here is one T cell receptor beta chain. Germline trimming cut 4 bases from V and 7 bases from J; bases unmatched to any gene: 10. Germline V gene data show CDR1 as LGHDT and CDR2 as YNNKEL (reference sequence). The CDR3 spans 15 residues. As originally analysed: Quantification of nucleated cells was approximated via reference gene primer amplification. Measured with immunoSEQ multiplex PCR; TCRdb has only the in-frame clones, and not every one. V and J calls and clone size are those listed in that table; D and trimming were worked out from the DNA. The sample yields roughly 300,000 clones, roughly 87% seen once. This specimen comes from a study of blood T cell repertoires in COVID-19. Study background: The study drew acute and convalescent COVID-19 samples from the United States, Italy and Spain. The analysed material was cDNA or gDNA that came from T cells, B-cell-depleted T cells, or PBMCs.

The origin of this receptor is a human donor in a cohort sampled during active COVID-19. Sequenced input: peripheral blood. The V gene is TRBV3-1 (or the pseudogene TRBV3-2), the J gene TRBJ1-2, with 9 bases identical to TRBD1. The CDR3 DNA sequence: TGTGCCAGCAGCCCCGTGGGACAGGGTAGTGGTGGCTACACCTTC. It translates to CASSPVGQGSGGYTF.